The 9 T cell receptor beta chains listed next were all sequenced from one sample in a study of shared clonotypes between healthy human individuals. The repertoire was sequenced with immunoSEQ multiplex PCR; TCRdb's copy has only in-frame clones and lacks some. The table has approximately 1.9 million clones, around 95% seen once; the top ten hold around 1.7%. Naive CD8 cells were CD45RO-negative, positively selected for CCR7, excluding terminally differentiated effector memory CD45RA+ cells. Sequencing input: naive CD8+ T cells from PBMCs. The receptors shown here come from a man aged 18 to 29 in good health. Some clones in this sample may be carry-over from other donors' samples.

The chain combines TRBV27 with TRBJ2-3, with TRBD1 identical over 10 bases. The CDR3 covers 18 residues. With V trimmed by 4 bases and J by 6 bases, 16 bases remained unmatched. The germline gives CDR1 MNHEY, CDR2 SMNVEV (reference sequence). The CDR3 DNA follows: TGTGCCAGCAGTTCTCCGACGGGACAGGGGTCACCCAGGGATACGCAGTATTTT. Translating gives CASSSPTGQGSPRDTQYF.

V and J are TRBV5-6 and TRBJ1-2, with D possibly TRBD1 on 6 matching bases. V lost 4 bases and J 1 base, leaving 17 bases between the germline ends. The CDR3 sequence is 16 residues long. Germline CDR1 is SGHDT and CDR2 is YYEEEE. The CDR3 nucleotides are TGTGCCAGCAGCCCCCCAGGGGAGGGAAATAACTATGGCTACACCTTC. Residues: CASSPPGEGNNYGYTF.

V gene TRBV27 combines with J gene TRBJ1-1, with a weak D call TRBD1 (6 bases). The V and J ends lost 0 bases and 3 bases respectively, with 11 bases between them. The V gene's germline CDR1 is MNHEY and CDR2 SMNVEV (reference sequence). The length of the CDR3 is 15 residues. CDR3 region: CASSLSRGGHTEAFF. CDR3 in DNA: TGTGCCAGCAGTTTATCGAGGGGGGGGCACACTGAAGCTTTCTTT.

V usage is TRBV6-5 and J usage is TRBJ1-2, with D possibly TRBD1 on 5 matching bases. There are 15 residues in the CDR3. Germline CDR1 and CDR2: MNHEY and SVGAGI. V lost 2 bases to trimming and J lost 4 bases, with 14 bases between them. DNA of the CDR3: TGTGCCAGCAGTTACATCAGGGATGCCTTCTATGGCTACACCTTC. Encoded protein: CASSYIRDAFYGYTF.

The chain is built from TRBV5-6 and TRBJ2-2; 10 bases line up with TRBD2. The V segment lost 0 bases and the J segment 7 bases; nucleotides outside the gene matches: 12. The germline V gene encodes CDR1 SGHDT and CDR2 YYEEEE. This CDR3 spans 18 amino acids. The CDR3 sequence: CASSLELGLAGVIGELFF. The CDR3 DNA reads TGTGCCAGCAGCTTGGAGTTAGGTCTAGCGGGAGTGATCGGGGAGCTGTTTTTT. The variable domain in full, completed from reference TRBV5-6 and TRBJ2-2, reads DAGVTQSPTHLIKTRGQQVTLRCSPKSGHDTVSWYQQALGQGPQFIFQYYEEEERQRGNFPDRFSGHQFPNYSSELNVNALLLGDSALYLCASSLELGLAGVIGELFFGEGSRLTVL.

The chain combines TRBV2 with TRBJ2-1, with TRBD2 matching over 10 bases. The CDR3 is made up of 17 amino acids. Germline assignment: CDR1 SNHLY and CDR2 FYNNEI. Unmatched junction bases numbered 13, after V lost 5 bases and J lost 6 bases. The CDR3 bases are TGTGCCAGCAGTAAAAAAACTAGCGGGGTTAAATTCAATGAGCAGTTCTTC. It codes for CASSKKTSGVKFNEQFF.

The rearrangement joins TRBV20-1 to TRBJ2-7, with D uncertain. CDR3 length: 11 amino acids. The V gene's germline CDR1 is DFQATT and CDR2 SNEGSKA (reference sequence). Trimming stripped 5 bases from V and 7 bases from J, with 12 bases between. The CDR3 nucleotides are TGCAGTGCTGACGACACCCTGGAGCAGTACTTC. The encoded protein is CSADDTLEQYF.

This chain uses TRBV28 with TRBJ2-3; the D is unclear. The CDR3 is 12 amino acids. V gave up 10 bases and J gave up 6 bases, with 14 bases separating them. In germline, CDR1 is MDHEN, CDR2 SYDVKM. The CDR3: CATFWAPDTQYF. The CDR3 DNA follows: TGTGCCACCTTTTGGGCGCCGGATACGCAGTATTTT.

This sequence joins TRBV11-2 and TRBJ2-3; the D is unclear. V was trimmed by 2 bases and J by 5 bases, leaving 5 bases between them. CDR1 and CDR2 (germline): SGHAT, FQNNGV. The CDR3 is 12 residues long. The CDR3 nucleotides read TGTGCCAGCAGCTTATCGGGAGATACGCAGTATTTT. Its translation: CASSLSGDTQYF.